This T cell receptor (beta chain) was recovered during a study of blood T cell repertoires in COVID-19. Study as a whole: Sites in the United States, Italy and Spain provided acute and convalescent COVID-19 samples. T cells, B-cell-depleted T cells, or PBMCs supplied cDNA or gDNA.

This clone was seen more than once but under ten times. There are 15 residues in the CDR3. CDR1 SGHTA and CDR2 FQGNSA come from the germline V gene. V shed 1 base and J shed 2 bases, with 11 bases lying between them. Per the authors' pipeline: Scientists estimated how many nucleated cells there were by amplifying reference gene primers. Method: immunoSEQ multiplex PCR; TCRdb's copy keeps in-frame clones and lacks some. V and J calls and clone size follow that table, whereas D and trimming were derived from the DNA. Of over 90,000 clones listed, 70% to 90% are singletons. The TCR was taken from a man aged 50 to 60 with active COVID-19. V and J are TRBV7-2 and TRBJ1-2; no reliable D call. The sample consisted of peripheral blood. The CDR3, as DNA: TGTGCCAGCAGCTTAGGGGCAGGCCCAAACTATGGCTACACCTTC. Protein product: CASSLGAGPNYGYTF.